This record concerns one TCR beta chain sequence. What it recognizes is unknown. TCRdb re-analysed the 5' RACE reads in MiXCR, keeping a single row per CDR3 protein. The sample includes about 180,000 distinct CDR3 sequences, 9.8% seen only once; the top ten take around 15%. The data belong to a study of CD8 T cells in ankylosing spondylitis. Notes on the study in general: Clones linked with disease were CD8+ and fairly uncommon in the peripheral blood.

The CDR3 extends over 16 amino acids. Germline V gene lookup returns CDR1 SEHNR and CDR2 FQNEAQ (reference sequence). Trimming stripped 0 bases from V and 1 base from J, with 12 bases between. Sequences were obtained from blood, either unsorted or a sorted T cell fraction (not recorded which). This chain links TRBV7-9 with TRBJ2-5, with TRBD1 as a possible D gene (6 bases). The TCR comes from a female donor with ankylosing spondylitis or in good health (not recorded which). The CDR3 spells CASSLAARGGQETQYF. CDR3 nucleotides: TGTGCCAGCAGCTTAGCGGCTAGAGGGGGCCAAGAGACCCAGTACTTC.